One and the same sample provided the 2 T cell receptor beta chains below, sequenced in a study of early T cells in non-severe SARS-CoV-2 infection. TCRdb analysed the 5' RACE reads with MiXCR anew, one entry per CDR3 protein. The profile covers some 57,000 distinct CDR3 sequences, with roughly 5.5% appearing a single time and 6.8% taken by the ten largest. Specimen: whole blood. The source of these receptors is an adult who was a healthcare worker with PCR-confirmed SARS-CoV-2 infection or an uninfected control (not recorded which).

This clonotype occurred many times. CDR3 in DNA: TGTGCCAGCAGCCTGAAATTGTTCGTATTAACTGAAGCTTTCTTT. Its protein is CASSLKLFVLTEAFF. The V and J genes are TRBV7-8 and TRBJ1-1; no reliable D call. V was clipped by 5 bases and J by 5 bases, with 18 bases between them. CDR1 is SGHVS and CDR2 is FQNEAQ in the germline V gene. The CDR3 loop spans 15 amino acids.

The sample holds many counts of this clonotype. The CDR3 loop reads CASSSWTGGVISSGANVLTF. The CDR3, as DNA: TGTGCCAGCAGCTCTTGGACAGGGGGCGTGATTAGCTCTGGGGCCAACGTCCTGACTTTC. This sequence joins TRBV7-3 and TRBJ2-6, with TRBD1 matching 11 bases. The CDR3 loop spans 20 amino acids. V lost 4 bases, J lost 0 bases, and 11 bases stayed unmatched. The germline V gene has CDR1 SGHTA and CDR2 FQGTGA.